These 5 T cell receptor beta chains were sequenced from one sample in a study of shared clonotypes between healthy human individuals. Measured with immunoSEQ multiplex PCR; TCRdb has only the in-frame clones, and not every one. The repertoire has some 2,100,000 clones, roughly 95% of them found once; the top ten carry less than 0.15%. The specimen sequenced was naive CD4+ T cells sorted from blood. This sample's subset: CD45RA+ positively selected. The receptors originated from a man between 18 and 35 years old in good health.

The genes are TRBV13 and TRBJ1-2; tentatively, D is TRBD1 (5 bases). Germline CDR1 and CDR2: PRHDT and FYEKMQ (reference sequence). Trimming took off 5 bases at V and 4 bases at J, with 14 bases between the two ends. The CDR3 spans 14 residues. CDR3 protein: CASSARQRIYGYTF. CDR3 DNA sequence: TGTGCCAGCAGCGCCCGACAGAGAATCTATGGCTACACCTTC.

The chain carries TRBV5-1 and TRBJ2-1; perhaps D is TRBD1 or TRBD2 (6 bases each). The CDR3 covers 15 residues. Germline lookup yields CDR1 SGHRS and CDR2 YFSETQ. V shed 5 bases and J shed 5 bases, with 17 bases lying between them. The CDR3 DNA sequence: TGCGCCAGCAGTCCCCCCCGGGGGCTAGACAATGAGCAGTTCTTC. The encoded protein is CASSPPRGLDNEQFF. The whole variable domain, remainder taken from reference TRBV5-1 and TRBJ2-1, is KAGVTQTPRYLIKTRGQQVTLSCSPISGHRSVSWYQQTPGQGLQFLFEYFSETQRNKGNFPGRFSGRQFSNSRSEMNVSTLELGDSALYLCASSPPRGLDNEQFFGPGTRLTVL.

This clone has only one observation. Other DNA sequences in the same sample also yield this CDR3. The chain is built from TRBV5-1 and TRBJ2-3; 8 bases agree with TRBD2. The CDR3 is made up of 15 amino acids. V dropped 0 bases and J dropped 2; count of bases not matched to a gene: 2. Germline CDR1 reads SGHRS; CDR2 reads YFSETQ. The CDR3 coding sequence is TGCGCCAGCAGCTTGGAAGCGGGGGACACAGATACGCAGTATTTT. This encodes CASSLEAGDTDTQYF.

CDR3 residues: CASNRQGGTEAFF. Here the CDR3 DNA reads TGTGCCAGCAACCGACAGGGGGGCACTGAAGCTTTCTTT. This sequence joins TRBV5-6 and TRBJ1-1, with 9 bases identical to TRBD1. The CDR3 runs to 13 residues. The V and J ends lost 6 bases and 4 bases, in that order; junction bases with no gene match: 4. Germline CDR1 and CDR2: SGHDT and YYEEEE.

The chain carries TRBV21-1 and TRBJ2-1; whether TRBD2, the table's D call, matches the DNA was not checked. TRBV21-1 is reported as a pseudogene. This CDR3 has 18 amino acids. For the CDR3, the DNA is TGTGCCAGCATTCGGTCCGTACTGGCGGGCCTACAACACAATGAGCAGTTCTTC. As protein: CASIRSVLAGLQHNEQFF.